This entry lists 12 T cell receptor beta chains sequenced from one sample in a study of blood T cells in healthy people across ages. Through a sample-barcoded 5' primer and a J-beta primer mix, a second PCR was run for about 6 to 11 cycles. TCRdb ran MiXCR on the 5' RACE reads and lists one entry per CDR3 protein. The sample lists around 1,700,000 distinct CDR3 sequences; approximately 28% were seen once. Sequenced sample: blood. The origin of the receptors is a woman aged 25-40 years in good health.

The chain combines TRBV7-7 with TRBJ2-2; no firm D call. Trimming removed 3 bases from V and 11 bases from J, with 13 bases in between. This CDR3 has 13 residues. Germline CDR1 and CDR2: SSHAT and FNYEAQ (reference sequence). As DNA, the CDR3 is TGTGCCAGCAGCTTTGACCGATCAGGAGAGCTGTTTTTT. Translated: CASSFDRSGELFF.

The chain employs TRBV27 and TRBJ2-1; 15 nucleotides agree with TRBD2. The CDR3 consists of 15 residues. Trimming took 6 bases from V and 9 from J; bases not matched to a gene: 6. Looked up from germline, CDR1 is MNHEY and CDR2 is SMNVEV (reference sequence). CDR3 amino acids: CASSSGTSGGSEQFF. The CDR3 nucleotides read TGTGCCAGCAGCTCCGGGACTAGCGGGGGGTCTGAGCAGTTCTTC.

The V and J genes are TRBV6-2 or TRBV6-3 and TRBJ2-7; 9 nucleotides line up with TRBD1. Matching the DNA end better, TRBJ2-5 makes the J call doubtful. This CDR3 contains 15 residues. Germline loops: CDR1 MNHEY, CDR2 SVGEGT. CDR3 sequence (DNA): TGTGCCAGCAGCTCGGGACAGGGCTATGGAGAGACCCAGTACTTC. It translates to CASSSGQGYGETQYF.

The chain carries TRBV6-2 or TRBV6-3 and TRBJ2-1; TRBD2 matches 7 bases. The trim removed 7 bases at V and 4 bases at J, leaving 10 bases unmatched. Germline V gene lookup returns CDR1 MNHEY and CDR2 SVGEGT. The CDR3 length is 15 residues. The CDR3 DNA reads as TGTGCCAGCATCTTTTCGGGAGGACTATACAATGAGCAGTTCTTC. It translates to CASIFSGGLYNEQFF.

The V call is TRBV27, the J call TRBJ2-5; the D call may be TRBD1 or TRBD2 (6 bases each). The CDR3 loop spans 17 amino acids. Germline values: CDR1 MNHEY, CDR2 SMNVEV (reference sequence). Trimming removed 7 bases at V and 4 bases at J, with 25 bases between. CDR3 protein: CASKVPGGRDKSETQYF. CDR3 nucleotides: TGTGCCAGCAAGGTCCCCGGAGGGCGGGACAAATCAGAGACCCAGTACTTC.

The CDR3 sequence is CASSFARGPYSYEQYF. CDR3 DNA: TGTGCCAGCAGTTTCGCCAGGGGGCCCTATTCCTACGAGCAGTACTTC. The J gene is TRBJ2-7, the V gene TRBV27; 8 positions agree with TRBD1. V lost 3 bases to trimming and J lost 1 base; unmatched junction nucleotides: 8. Germline V CDR1 and CDR2: MNHEY, SMNVEV (reference sequence). This CDR3 comprises 16 residues.

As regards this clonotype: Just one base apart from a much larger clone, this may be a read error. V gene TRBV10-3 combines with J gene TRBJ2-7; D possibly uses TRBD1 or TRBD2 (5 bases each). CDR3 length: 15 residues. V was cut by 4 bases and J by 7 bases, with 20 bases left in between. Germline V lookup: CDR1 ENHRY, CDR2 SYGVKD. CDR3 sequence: CAISGSEASQGEQYF. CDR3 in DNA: TGTGCCATCAGTGGGTCGGAGGCTAGCCAGGGTGAGCAGTACTTC.

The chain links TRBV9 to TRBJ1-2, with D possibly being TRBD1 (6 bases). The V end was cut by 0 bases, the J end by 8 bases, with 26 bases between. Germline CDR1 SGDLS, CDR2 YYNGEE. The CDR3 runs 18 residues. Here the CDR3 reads CASSVGDTGLRWAEGYTF. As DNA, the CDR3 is TGTGCCAGCAGCGTAGGAGATACAGGGCTTCGGTGGGCAGAGGGCTACACCTTC.

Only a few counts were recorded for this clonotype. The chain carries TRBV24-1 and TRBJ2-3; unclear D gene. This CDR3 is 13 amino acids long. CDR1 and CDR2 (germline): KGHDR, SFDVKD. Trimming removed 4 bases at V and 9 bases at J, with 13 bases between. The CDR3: CATSDQGWETQYF. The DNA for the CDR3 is TGTGCCACCAGTGACCAAGGATGGGAAACGCAGTATTTT.

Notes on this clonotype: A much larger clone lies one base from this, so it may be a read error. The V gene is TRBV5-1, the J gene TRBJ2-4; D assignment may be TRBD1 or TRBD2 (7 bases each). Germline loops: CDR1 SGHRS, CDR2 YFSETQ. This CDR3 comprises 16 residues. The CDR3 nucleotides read TGCGCCAGCAGCACCTTTCGACAGGGAGGGAAAAGCATTCAGTACTTC. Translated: CASSTFRQGGKSIQYF.

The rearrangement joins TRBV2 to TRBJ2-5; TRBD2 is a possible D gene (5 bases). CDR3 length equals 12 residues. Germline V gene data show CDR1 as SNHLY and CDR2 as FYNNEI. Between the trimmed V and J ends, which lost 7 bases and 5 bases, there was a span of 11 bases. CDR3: CASTKQRETQYF. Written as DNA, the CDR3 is TGTGCCAGCACTAAACAGCGGGAGACCCAGTACTTC.

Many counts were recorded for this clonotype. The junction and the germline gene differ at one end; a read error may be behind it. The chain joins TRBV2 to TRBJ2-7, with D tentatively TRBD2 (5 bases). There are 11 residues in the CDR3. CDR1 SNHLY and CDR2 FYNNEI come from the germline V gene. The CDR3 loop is CASSERYEQYF. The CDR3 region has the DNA TGCGCCAGCAGTGAGCGGTACGAGCAGTACTTC. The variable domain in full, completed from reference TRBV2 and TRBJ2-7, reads EPEVTQTPSHQVTQMGQEVILRCVPISNHLYFYWYRQILGQKVEFLVSFYNNEISEKSEIFDDQFSVERPDGSNFTLKIRSTKLEDSAMYFCASSERYEQYFGPGTRLTVT.